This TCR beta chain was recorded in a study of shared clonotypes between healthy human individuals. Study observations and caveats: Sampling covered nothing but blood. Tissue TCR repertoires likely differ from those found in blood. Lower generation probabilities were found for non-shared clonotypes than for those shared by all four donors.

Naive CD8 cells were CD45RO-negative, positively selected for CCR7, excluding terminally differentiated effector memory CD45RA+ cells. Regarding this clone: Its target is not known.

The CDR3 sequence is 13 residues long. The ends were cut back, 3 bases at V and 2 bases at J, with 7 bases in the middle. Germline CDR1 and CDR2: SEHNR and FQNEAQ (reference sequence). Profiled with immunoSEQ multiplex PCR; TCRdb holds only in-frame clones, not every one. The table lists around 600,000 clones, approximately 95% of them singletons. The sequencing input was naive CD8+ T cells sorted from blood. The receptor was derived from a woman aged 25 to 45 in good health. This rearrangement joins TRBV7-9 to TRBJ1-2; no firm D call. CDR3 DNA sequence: TGTGCCAGCAGCTTTGAGCCAAACTATGGCTACACCTTC. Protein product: CASSFEPNYGYTF.